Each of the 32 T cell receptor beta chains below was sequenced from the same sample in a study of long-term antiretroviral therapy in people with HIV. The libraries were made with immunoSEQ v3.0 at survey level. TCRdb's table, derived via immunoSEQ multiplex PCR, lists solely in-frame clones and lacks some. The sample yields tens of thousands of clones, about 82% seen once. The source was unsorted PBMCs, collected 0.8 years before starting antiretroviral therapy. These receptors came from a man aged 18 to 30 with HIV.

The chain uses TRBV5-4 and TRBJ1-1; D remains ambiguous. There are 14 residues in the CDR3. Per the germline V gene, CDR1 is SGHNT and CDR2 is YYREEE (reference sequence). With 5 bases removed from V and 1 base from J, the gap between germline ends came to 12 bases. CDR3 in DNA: TGTGCCAGCAGAAGCGACCGACCGAACACTGAAGCTTTCTTT. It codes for CASRSDRPNTEAFF.

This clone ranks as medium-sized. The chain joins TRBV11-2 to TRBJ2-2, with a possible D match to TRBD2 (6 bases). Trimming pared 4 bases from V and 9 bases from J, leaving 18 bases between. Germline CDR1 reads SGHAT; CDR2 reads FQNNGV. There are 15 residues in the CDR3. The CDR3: CASSSIAEGRRELFF. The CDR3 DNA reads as TGTGCCAGCAGCTCCATAGCGGAAGGGCGGCGGGAGCTGTTTTTT.

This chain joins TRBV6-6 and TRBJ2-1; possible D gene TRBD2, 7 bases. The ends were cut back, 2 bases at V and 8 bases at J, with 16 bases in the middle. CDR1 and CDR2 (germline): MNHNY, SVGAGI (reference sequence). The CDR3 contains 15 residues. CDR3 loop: CASSYGGAGEDEQFF. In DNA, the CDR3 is TGTGCCAGCAGTTACGGGGGGGCCGGGGAAGATGAGCAGTTCTTC.

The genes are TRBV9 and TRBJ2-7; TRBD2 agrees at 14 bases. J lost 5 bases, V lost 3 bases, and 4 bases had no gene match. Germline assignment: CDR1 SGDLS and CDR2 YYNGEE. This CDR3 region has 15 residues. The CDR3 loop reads CASSGTSGRIDEQYF. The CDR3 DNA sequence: TGTGCCAGCAGCGGGACTAGCGGGAGGATCGACGAGCAGTACTTC. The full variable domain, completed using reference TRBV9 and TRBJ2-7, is DSGVTQTPKHLITATGQRVTLRCSPRSGDLSVYWYQQSLDQGLQFLIQYYNGEERAKGNILERFSAQQFPDLHSELNLSSLELGDSALYFCASSGTSGRIDEQYFGPGTRLTVT.

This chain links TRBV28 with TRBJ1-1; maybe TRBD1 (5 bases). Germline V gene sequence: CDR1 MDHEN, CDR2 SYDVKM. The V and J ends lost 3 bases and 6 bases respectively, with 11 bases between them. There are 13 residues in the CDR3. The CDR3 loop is CASSLSETAEAFF. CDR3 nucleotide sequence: TGTGCCAGCAGTTTGTCAGAGACAGCTGAAGCTTTCTTT.

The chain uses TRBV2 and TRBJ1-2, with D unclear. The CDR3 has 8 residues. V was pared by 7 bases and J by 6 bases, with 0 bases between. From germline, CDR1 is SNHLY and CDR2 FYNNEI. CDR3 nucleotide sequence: TGTGCCAGCAATGGCTACACCTTC. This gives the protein CASNGYTF.

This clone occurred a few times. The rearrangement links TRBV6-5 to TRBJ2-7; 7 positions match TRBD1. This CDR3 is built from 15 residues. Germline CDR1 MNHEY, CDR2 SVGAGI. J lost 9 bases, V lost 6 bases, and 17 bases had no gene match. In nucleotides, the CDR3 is TGTGCCAGCAGCCCCGACCCGACTCTGACAGGGCGGCAGTACTTC. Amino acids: CASSPDPTLTGRQYF.

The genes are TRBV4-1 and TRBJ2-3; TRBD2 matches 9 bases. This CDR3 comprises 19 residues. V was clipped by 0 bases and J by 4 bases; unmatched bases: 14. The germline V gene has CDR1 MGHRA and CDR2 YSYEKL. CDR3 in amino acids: CASSQDGSGSGSNADTQYF. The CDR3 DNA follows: TGCGCCAGCAGCCAAGATGGATCCGGTAGCGGGAGTAACGCAGATACGCAGTATTTT.

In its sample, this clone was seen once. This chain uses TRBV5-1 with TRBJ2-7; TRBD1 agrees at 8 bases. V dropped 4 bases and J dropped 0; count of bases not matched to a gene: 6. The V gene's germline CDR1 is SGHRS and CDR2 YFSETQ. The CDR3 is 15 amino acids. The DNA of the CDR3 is TGCGCCAGCAGCGGGGGACAGGCTAGCTCCTACGAGCAGTACTTC. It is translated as CASSGGQASSYEQYF.

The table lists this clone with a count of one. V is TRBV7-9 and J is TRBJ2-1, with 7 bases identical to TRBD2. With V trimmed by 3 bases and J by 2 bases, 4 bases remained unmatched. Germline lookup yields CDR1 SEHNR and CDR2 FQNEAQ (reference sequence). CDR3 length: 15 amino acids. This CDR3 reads CASSLGLAAYNEQFF. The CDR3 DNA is TGTGCCAGCAGCTTGGGGCTAGCGGCCTACAATGAGCAGTTCTTC.

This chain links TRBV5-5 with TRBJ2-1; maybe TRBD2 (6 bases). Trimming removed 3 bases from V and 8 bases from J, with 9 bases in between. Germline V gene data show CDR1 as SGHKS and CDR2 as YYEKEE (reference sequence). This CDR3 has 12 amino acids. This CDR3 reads CASSWWGDEQFF. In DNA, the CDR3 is TGTGCCAGCAGCTGGTGGGGGGATGAGCAGTTCTTC.

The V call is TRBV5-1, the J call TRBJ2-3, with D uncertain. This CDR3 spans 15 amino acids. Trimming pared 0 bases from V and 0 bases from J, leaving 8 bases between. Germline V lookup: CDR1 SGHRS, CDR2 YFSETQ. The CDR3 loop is CASSLGSTSTDTQYF. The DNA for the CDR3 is TGCGCCAGCAGCTTGGGCAGCACGAGCACAGATACGCAGTATTTT.

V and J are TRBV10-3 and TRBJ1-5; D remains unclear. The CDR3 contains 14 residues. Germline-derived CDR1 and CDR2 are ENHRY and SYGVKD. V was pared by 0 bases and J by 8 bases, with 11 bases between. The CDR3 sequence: CAISESIIGKPQHF. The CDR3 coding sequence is TGTGCCATCAGTGAGTCGATCATTGGGAAGCCCCAGCATTTT.

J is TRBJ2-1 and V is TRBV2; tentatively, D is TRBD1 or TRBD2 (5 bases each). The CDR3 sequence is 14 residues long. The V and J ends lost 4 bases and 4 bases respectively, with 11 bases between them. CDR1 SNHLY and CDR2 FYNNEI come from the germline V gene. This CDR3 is CASSAGTEYNEQFF. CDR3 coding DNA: TGTGCCAGCAGTGCCGGGACGGAGTACAATGAGCAGTTCTTC.

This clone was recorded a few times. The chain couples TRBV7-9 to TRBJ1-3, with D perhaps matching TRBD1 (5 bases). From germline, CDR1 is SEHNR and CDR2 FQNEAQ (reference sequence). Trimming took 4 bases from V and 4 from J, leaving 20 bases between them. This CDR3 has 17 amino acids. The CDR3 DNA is TGTGCCAGCAGCTCCCACAGGACGGCCTTCTTGGGAAACACCATATATTTT. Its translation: CASSSHRTAFLGNTIYF.

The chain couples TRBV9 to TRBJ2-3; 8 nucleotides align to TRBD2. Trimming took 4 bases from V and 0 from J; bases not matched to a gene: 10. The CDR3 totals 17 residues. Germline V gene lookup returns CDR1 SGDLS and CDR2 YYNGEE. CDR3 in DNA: TGTGCCAGCAGCCCAAGAGGTAGCGGGGAAAGCACAGATACGCAGTATTTT. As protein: CASSPRGSGESTDTQYF.

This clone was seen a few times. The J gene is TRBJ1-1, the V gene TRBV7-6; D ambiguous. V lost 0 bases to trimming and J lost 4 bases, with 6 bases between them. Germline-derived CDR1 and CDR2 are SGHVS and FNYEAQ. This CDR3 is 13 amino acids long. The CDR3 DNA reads TGTGCCAGCAGCTTAGCGCAGAGCACTGAAGCTTTCTTT. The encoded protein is CASSLAQSTEAFF.

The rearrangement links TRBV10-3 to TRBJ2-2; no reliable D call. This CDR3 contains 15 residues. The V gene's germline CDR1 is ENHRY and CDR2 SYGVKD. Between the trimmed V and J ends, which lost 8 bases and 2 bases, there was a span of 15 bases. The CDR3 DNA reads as TGTGCCATCGCTAAGCAAGCGCTAAACACCGGGGAGCTGTTTTTT. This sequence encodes CAIAKQALNTGELFF.

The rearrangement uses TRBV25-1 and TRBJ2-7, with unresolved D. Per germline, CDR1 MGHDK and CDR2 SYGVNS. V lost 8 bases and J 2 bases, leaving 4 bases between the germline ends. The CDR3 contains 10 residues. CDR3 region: CASGTYEQYF. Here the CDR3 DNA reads TGTGCCAGCGGGACCTACGAGCAGTACTTC.

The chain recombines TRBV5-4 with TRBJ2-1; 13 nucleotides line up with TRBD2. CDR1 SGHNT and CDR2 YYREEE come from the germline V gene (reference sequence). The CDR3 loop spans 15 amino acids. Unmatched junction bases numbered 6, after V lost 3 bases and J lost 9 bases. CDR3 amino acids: CASSYGTSGMSEQFF. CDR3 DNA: TGTGCCAGCAGCTACGGGACTAGCGGGATGAGTGAGCAGTTCTTC.

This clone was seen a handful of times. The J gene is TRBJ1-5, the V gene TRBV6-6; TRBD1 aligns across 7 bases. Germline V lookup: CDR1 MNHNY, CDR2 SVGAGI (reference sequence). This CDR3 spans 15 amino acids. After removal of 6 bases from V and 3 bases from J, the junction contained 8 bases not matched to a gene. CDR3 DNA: TGTGCCAGCAGAACCACAGGGGATCTCAATCAGCCCCAGCATTTT. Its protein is CASRTTGDLNQPQHF.

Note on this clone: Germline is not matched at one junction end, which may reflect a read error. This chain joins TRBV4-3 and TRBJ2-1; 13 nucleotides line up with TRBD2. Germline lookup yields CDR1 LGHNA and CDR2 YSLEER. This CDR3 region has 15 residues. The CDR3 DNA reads TGCGCCAGCAGCCAAGCAACTAGCGGGAGGGTTGAGAAGTTCTTC. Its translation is CASSQATSGRVEKFF.

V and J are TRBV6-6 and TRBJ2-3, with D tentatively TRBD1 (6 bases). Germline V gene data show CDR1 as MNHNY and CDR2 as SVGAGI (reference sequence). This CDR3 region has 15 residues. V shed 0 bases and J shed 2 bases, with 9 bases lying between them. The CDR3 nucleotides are TGTGCCAGCAGTTACTCACAGGGAAACACAGATACGCAGTATTTT. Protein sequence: CASSYSQGNTDTQYF.

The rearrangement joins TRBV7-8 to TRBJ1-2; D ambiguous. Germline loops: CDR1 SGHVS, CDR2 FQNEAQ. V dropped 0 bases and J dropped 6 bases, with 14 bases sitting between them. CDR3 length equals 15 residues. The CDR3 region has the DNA TGTGCCAGCAGCTTAGCGGTGGGAGGGTTGGATGGCTACACCTTC. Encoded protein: CASSLAVGGLDGYTF.

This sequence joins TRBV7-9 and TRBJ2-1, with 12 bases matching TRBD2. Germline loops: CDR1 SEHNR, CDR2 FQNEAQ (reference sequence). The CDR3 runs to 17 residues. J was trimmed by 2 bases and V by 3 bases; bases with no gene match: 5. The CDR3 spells CASSFPLAGGPYNEQFF. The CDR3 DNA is TGTGCCAGCAGCTTCCCACTAGCGGGAGGTCCCTACAATGAGCAGTTCTTC.

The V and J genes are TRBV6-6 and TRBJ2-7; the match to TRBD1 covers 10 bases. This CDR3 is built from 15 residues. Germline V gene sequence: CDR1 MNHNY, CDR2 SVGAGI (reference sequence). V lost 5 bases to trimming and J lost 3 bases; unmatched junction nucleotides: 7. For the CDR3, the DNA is TGTGCCAGCAGTCTCCCGGGGGACAGGGGCTACGAGCAGTACTTC. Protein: CASSLPGDRGYEQYF.

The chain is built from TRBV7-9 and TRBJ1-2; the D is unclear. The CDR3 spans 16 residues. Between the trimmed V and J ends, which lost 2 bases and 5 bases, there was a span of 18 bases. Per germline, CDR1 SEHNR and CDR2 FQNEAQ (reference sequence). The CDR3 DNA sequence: TGTGCCAGCAGCTTAATTCCAGAGGAAGGAATTTATGGCTACACCTTC. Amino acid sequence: CASSLIPEEGIYGYTF.

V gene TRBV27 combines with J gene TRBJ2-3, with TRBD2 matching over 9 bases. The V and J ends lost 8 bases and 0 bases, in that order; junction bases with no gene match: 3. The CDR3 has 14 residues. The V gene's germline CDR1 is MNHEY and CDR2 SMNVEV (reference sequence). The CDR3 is CASRSGGSTDTQYF. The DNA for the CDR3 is TGTGCCAGCCGAAGCGGGGGGAGCACAGATACGCAGTATTTT.

CDR3 residues: CASSRGTAKFLAGGQETQYF. CDR3 nucleotide sequence: TGTGCCAGCAGCCGGGGCACAGCCAAATTCCTAGCGGGAGGGCAAGAGACCCAGTACTTC. The chain is built from TRBV5-4 and TRBJ2-5, with 12 bases aligning to TRBD2. V dropped 4 bases and J dropped 2; count of bases not matched to a gene: 18. The CDR3 is 20 amino acids. Germline V gene sequence: CDR1 SGHNT, CDR2 YYREEE (reference sequence).

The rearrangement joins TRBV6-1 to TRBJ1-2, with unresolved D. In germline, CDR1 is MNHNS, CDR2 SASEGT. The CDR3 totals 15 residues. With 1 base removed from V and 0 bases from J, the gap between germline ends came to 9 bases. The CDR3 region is CASSEDGKANYGYTF. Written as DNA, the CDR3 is TGTGCCAGCAGTGAAGACGGGAAAGCTAACTATGGCTACACCTTC.

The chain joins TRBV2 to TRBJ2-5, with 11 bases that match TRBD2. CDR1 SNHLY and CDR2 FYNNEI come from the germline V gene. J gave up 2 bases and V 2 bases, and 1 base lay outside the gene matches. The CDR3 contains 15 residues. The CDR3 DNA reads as TGTGCCAGCAGTGAACTAGCGGGAGGACAAGAGACCCAGTACTTC. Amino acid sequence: CASSELAGGQETQYF.

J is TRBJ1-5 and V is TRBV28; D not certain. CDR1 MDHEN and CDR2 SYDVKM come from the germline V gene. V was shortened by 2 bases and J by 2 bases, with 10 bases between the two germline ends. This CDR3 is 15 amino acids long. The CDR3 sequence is CASSLGEDGNQPQHF. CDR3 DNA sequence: TGTGCCAGCAGTTTAGGGGAGGACGGCAATCAGCCCCAGCATTTT.